Reported below is one TCR beta chain. V was trimmed by 4 bases and J by 9 bases, leaving 11 bases between them. Germline V CDR1 and CDR2: SGHNT, YYREEE (reference sequence). The CDR3 contains 12 residues. The record originates from a study of cytomegalovirus exposure and HLA in healthy donors. The PCR made use of 60 Vbeta and 13 Jbeta primers. Repertoires were generated with immunoSEQ multiplex PCR, while TCRdb's copy carries only in-frame clones and drops some. The repertoire table contains about 90,000 clones. This chain links TRBV5-4 with TRBJ2-1; tentative D call: TRBD1 (6 bases). Source material: PBMCs. The sequence was obtained from a woman aged 30 to 39 in good health and CMV-seronegative. The CDR3 sequence: CASSQQGPEQFF. CDR3 coding DNA: TGTGCCAGCAGCCAACAGGGACCTGAGCAGTTCTTC.